These 30 T cell receptor beta chains came from one sample sequenced in a study of brain T cells in children with intractable seizures. Time point in this sample: blood from clinic visit 5 months post-surgery; TSC patient then seizure free. The data were produced by immunoSEQ multiplex PCR, yet TCRdb's version contains in-frame clones alone and is incomplete. Of about 320,000 clones listed, about 94% are singletons. The source was peripheral blood, collected less than 6 months after surgery. The receptors stem from a boy in the first two years of life with tuberous sclerosis and intractable seizures.

The V gene is TRBV19, the J gene TRBJ2-7, with D uncertain. Per germline, CDR1 LNHDA and CDR2 SQIVND (reference sequence). V was pared by 5 bases and J by 6 bases, with 8 bases between. CDR3 length: 11 residues. The CDR3 loop is CASSEVGEQYF. CDR3 in DNA: TGTGCCAGTAGTGAAGTGGGCGAGCAGTACTTC.

The chain couples TRBV5-4 to TRBJ1-1; D not resolved. The V gene lost 0 bases and the J gene lost 0 bases, with 9 bases spanning the gap. Germline-derived CDR1 and CDR2 are SGHNT and YYREEE (reference sequence). CDR3 size: 15 residues. The CDR3 DNA reads TGTGCCAGCAGCTTGGCCGAGGAGTTGAACACTGAAGCTTTCTTT. Protein: CASSLAEELNTEAFF.

The chain couples TRBV4-1 to TRBJ2-5; 10 bases map to TRBD2. This CDR3 region has 16 residues. Germline lookup yields CDR1 MGHRA and CDR2 YSYEKL. Trimming cost V 1 base and J 4 bases; bases outside gene matches: 6. The CDR3 sequence: CASSQGLSGGTETQYF. CDR3 in DNA: TGCGCCAGCAGCCAAGGTCTTAGCGGGGGGACAGAGACCCAGTACTTC.

As concerns this clone: This specimen includes other DNA sequences encoding the same CDR3. The gene calls are TRBV24-1 and TRBJ1-5; the D is unclear. There are 12 residues in the CDR3. The ends were cut back, 1 base at V and 6 bases at J, with 3 bases in the middle. The germline V gene encodes CDR1 KGHDR and CDR2 SFDVKD. The CDR3: CATSDFGQPQHF. CDR3 DNA: TGTGCCACCAGTGATTTTGGTCAGCCCCAGCATTTT.

This chain uses TRBV24-1 with TRBJ2-7; D gene unclear. Germline V gene sequence: CDR1 KGHDR, CDR2 SFDVKD. CDR3 length: 14 residues. V was trimmed by 5 bases and J by 2 bases, leaving 12 bases between them. The CDR3 nucleotides read TGTGCCACCAGTGGGCCAGCACCTGCCTACGAGCAGTACTTC. Translation gives CATSGPAPAYEQYF.

The chain couples TRBV24-1 to TRBJ1-2; 7 positions agree with TRBD1. Germline-derived CDR1 and CDR2 are KGHDR and SFDVKD. The CDR3 is 16 residues long. The V gene end was trimmed by 4 bases and the J gene end by 8 bases; junction bases not matched to a gene: 15. CDR3 loop: CATSDTSTGRPGGYTF. The CDR3 region has the DNA TGTGCCACCAGTGACACATCGACAGGGCGGCCGGGAGGCTACACCTTC.

This chain links TRBV7-9 with TRBJ1-5; TRBD1 is a possible D gene (5 bases). CDR1 and CDR2 (germline): SEHNR, FQNEAQ (reference sequence). Trimming left V 5 bases short and J 2 bases short, with 13 bases between. The CDR3 sequence is 15 residues long. DNA of the CDR3: TGTGCCAGCAGCCTCAATGCGGGGGGCAATCAGCCCCAGCATTTT. Translated: CASSLNAGGNQPQHF.

This rearrangement joins TRBV6-1 to TRBJ1-2; a possible D gene is TRBD1 (5 bases). Germline assignment: CDR1 MNHNS and CDR2 SASEGT. V was cut by 3 bases and J by 8 bases, with 10 bases left in between. This CDR3 is built from 12 residues. This CDR3 reads CASSDRAEGYTF. For the CDR3, the DNA is TGTGCCAGCAGTGACAGGGCAGAAGGCTACACCTTC.

The chain links TRBV28 to TRBJ1-5; D remains unclear. Per germline, CDR1 MDHEN and CDR2 SYDVKM. There are 14 residues in the CDR3. The V end was cut by 4 bases, the J end by 1 base, with 8 bases between. The CDR3 reads CASSWEGSNQPQHF. The CDR3 DNA sequence: TGTGCCAGCAGTTGGGAGGGAAGCAATCAGCCCCAGCATTTT.

The chain has TRBV30 and TRBJ2-7; the D gene could be TRBD1 or TRBD2 (5 bases each). V lost 5 bases and J lost 3, with 17 bases in between. The CDR3 has 14 residues. Germline V gives CDR1 GTSNPN, CDR2 SVGIG (reference sequence). The CDR3 region is CAWSPYGAGYEQYF. The CDR3 DNA reads TGTGCCTGGTCCCCATACGGGGCAGGCTACGAGCAGTACTTC.

The chain is built from TRBV30 and TRBJ2-5, with TRBD2 matching over 9 bases. Trimming at V came to 5 bases and at J to 8 bases, leaving 9 bases not matched to a gene. In germline, CDR1 is GTSNPN, CDR2 SVGIG (reference sequence). The CDR3 is 13 residues long. CDR3 sequence reads: CAWGSGGGRTQYF. Here the CDR3 DNA reads TGTGCCTGGGGTAGCGGGGGAGGTCGAACCCAGTACTTC.

V is TRBV7-8 and J is TRBJ1-3; 10 bases fit TRBD1. Germline V CDR1 and CDR2: SGHVS, FQNEAQ. Trimming cost V 3 bases and J 2 bases; bases outside gene matches: 4. This CDR3 region has 16 residues. The CDR3 reads CASSFTGTGAGNTIYF. The CDR3, as DNA: TGTGCCAGCAGCTTTACCGGGACAGGGGCTGGAAACACCATATATTTT.

V and J are TRBV19 and TRBJ2-1; 12 nucleotides agree with TRBD1. Trimming removed 11 bases from V and 6 bases from J; junction bases left unmatched: 8. Per the germline V gene, CDR1 is LNHDA and CDR2 is SQIVND (reference sequence). The CDR3 has 14 residues. This CDR3 reads CASIGTGGGNEQFF. The CDR3 DNA reads as TGTGCCTCAATCGGGACAGGGGGCGGCAATGAGCAGTTCTTC.

This clone was picked up a small number of times. The chain uses TRBV5-8 and TRBJ1-5; D is unresolved. CDR3 size: 11 residues. V lost 1 base and J 6 bases, leaving 2 bases between the germline ends. CDR1 is SGHTS, CDR2 YDEGEE, per germline. The DNA of the CDR3 is TGTGCCAGCAGCTTGCGTCAGCCCCAGCATTTT. Translated, it gives CASSLRQPQHF. The variable domain in full, with the rest retrieved from reference TRBV5-8 and TRBJ1-5, is EAGVTQSPTHLIKTRGQQATLRCSPISGHTSVYWYQQALGLGLQFLLWYDEGEERNRGNFPPRFSGRQFPNYSSELNVNALELEDSALYLCASSLRQPQHFGDGTRLSIL.

This chain joins TRBV7-9 and TRBJ1-2; 12 bases fit TRBD1. The germline V gene encodes CDR1 SEHNR and CDR2 FQNEAQ (reference sequence). The junction had 3 bases not matched to a gene; V was cut back by 8 bases and J by 8 bases. CDR3 size: 12 residues. For the CDR3, the DNA is TGTGCCAGCGGGACAGGGGGCGCCGGCTACACCTTC. Translation gives CASGTGGAGYTF.

The V gene is TRBV3-1 (or the pseudogene TRBV3-2), the J gene TRBJ2-1; a weak D match, TRBD2 (6 bases). Germline CDR1 is LGHDT and CDR2 is YNNKEL (reference sequence). The length of the CDR3 is 17 residues. Deletions cut 0 bases from V and 4 bases from J, with 16 bases between. CDR3 protein: CASSQDLQRVAYNEQFF. CDR3 in DNA: TGTGCCAGCAGCCAAGATCTGCAGCGGGTGGCTTACAATGAGCAGTTCTTC.

This chain connects TRBV2 to TRBJ1-2; perhaps TRBD1 as D (6 bases). Germline V lookup: CDR1 SNHLY, CDR2 FYNNEI. The V end was cut by 4 bases, the J end by 2 bases, with 14 bases between. This CDR3 has 15 amino acids. The CDR3 is CASSARGLGNYGYTF. In DNA, the CDR3 is TGTGCCAGCAGTGCGCGGGGGCTGGGCAACTATGGCTACACCTTC.

The chain couples TRBV7-9 to TRBJ1-2; D not resolved. V was trimmed by 1 base and J by 3 bases, leaving 12 bases between them. There are 15 residues in the CDR3. The germline CDR1 and CDR2 sequences are SEHNR and FQNEAQ (reference sequence). This CDR3 is CASSLGSGRDYGYTF. The CDR3, as DNA: TGTGCCAGCAGCTTAGGATCAGGCAGAGACTATGGCTACACCTTC.

The chain employs TRBV6-1 and TRBJ2-2; D not resolved. There are 14 residues in the CDR3. V lost 1 base to trimming and J lost 3 bases, with 6 bases between them. The V gene's germline CDR1 is MNHNS and CDR2 SASEGT. For the CDR3, the DNA is TGTGCCAGCAGTGAAGGGCAGGACACCGGGGAGCTGTTTTTT. It encodes CASSEGQDTGELFF.

The chain employs TRBV10-1 and TRBJ1-1; no clear D gene. Between the trimmed V and J ends, which lost 0 bases and 3 bases, there was a span of 5 bases. The CDR3 is made up of 13 amino acids. Germline loops: CDR1 WNHNN, CDR2 SYGVQD (reference sequence). CDR3 loop: CASSESSHTEAFF. DNA for the CDR3: TGCGCCAGCAGTGAGTCCAGCCACACTGAAGCTTTCTTT.

The J gene is TRBJ1-6, the V gene TRBV5-6; the D gene is possibly TRBD1 (6 bases). Germline values: CDR1 SGHDT, CDR2 YYEEEE. The CDR3 length is 16 residues. V lost 3 bases to trimming and J lost 6 bases, with 16 bases between them. The CDR3 spells CASSWGRGSSNSPLHF. The CDR3 DNA follows: TGTGCCAGCAGCTGGGGCAGGGGTTCGAGTAATTCACCCCTCCACTTT.

V is TRBV25-1 and J is TRBJ1-5; no clear D gene. Looked up from germline, CDR1 is MGHDK and CDR2 is SYGVNS. This CDR3 spans 14 amino acids. V dropped 5 bases and J dropped 3 bases, with 11 bases sitting between them. CDR3 loop: CASSRIGDNQPQHF. For the CDR3, the DNA is TGTGCCAGCAGTCGCATAGGTGACAATCAGCCCCAGCATTTT.

This clone was detected once. The chain combines TRBV6-5 with TRBJ1-2; D is possibly TRBD1 (6 bases). V lost 2 bases and J 2 bases, leaving 9 bases between the germline ends. The CDR3 contains 14 residues. Germline V gives CDR1 MNHEY, CDR2 SVGAGI. CDR3 region: CASSYNRGNYGYTF. CDR3 nucleotide sequence: TGTGCCAGCAGTTACAATAGGGGGAACTATGGCTACACCTTC.

The V call is TRBV6-1, the J call TRBJ1-2; 8 nucleotides align to TRBD1. This CDR3 is built from 16 residues. Losses at the gene ends were 3 bases for V and 0 bases for J; bases not matched to a gene: 6. Germline V CDR1 and CDR2: MNHNS, SASEGT. CDR3 nucleotide sequence: TGTGCCAGCAGTGAGCCTGGACAGGGCTCTAACTATGGCTACACCTTC. Its protein product is CASSEPGQGSNYGYTF.

Of note for this clone: This specimen includes other DNA sequences encoding the same CDR3. V and J are TRBV11-2 and TRBJ1-3; 8 bases fit TRBD1. The length of the CDR3 is 14 residues. V shed 3 bases and J 2 bases; nucleotides not matched to a gene: 0. Germline lookup yields CDR1 SGHAT and CDR2 FQNNGV. The CDR3 loop is CASSLDRAGNTIYF. For the CDR3, the DNA is TGTGCCAGCAGCTTGGACAGGGCTGGAAACACCATATATTTT.

To note about this clone: Compared with germline, one end of the junction differs, possibly owing to a read error. This rearrangement joins TRBV10-3 to TRBJ1-2; D might be TRBD1 (6 bases). This CDR3 has 13 amino acids. Looked up from germline, CDR1 is ENHRY and CDR2 is SYGVKD. The CDR3 DNA reads TGTGCCATCAGTCAGGGGACTGACTACGGCTACACCTTC. This sequence encodes CAISQGTDYGYTF.

This clone has at least ten counts. V is TRBV30 and J is TRBJ1-1; D not resolved. Germline values: CDR1 GTSNPN, CDR2 SVGIG (reference sequence). V was clipped by 1 base and J by 1 base, with 4 bases between them. The length of the CDR3 is 12 residues. The CDR3 region has the DNA TGTGCCTGGAGTGACGGGAACACTGAAGCTTTCTTT. Protein: CAWSDGNTEAFF.

V is TRBV30 and J is TRBJ1-1; 7 nucleotides align to TRBD1. Germline V gene data show CDR1 as GTSNPN and CDR2 as SVGIG (reference sequence). The CDR3 totals 13 residues. After removal of 5 bases from V and 3 bases from J, the junction contained 6 bases not matched to a gene. The DNA of the CDR3 is TGTGCCTGGGAGCGACAGGGTCACACTGAAGCTTTCTTT. Its translation: CAWERQGHTEAFF.

This clone showed up just once. V usage is TRBV2 and J usage is TRBJ1-4; D perhaps matches TRBD1 (5 bases). The germline V gene has CDR1 SNHLY and CDR2 FYNNEI. The CDR3 contains 14 residues. Trimming shortened V by 6 bases and J by 7 bases, and 15 bases separated the two germline ends. The CDR3 bases are TGTGCCAGCAGCGCCGGGGGGGGGATTGAAAAACTGTTTTTT. Amino acids: CASSAGGGIEKLFF.

The chain carries TRBV11-3 and TRBJ1-1, with D uncertain. The germline V and J ends were trimmed by 5 bases and 1 base, with 14 bases remaining between them. Germline-derived CDR1 and CDR2 are SGHNT and YENEEA. The length of the CDR3 is 15 residues. The CDR3 DNA reads TGTGCCAGCAGCCCTACTTGGACGGCGAACACTGAAGCTTTCTTT. Protein product: CASSPTWTANTEAFF.